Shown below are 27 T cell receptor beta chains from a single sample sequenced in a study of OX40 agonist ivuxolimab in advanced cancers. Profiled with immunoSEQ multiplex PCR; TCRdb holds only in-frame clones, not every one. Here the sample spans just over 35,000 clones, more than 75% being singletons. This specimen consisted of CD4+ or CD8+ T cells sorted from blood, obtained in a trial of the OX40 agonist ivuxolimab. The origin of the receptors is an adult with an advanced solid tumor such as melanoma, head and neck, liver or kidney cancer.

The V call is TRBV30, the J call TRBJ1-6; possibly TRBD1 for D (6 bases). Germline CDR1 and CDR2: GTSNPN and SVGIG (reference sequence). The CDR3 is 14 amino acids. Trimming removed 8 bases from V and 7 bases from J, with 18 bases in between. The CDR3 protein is CAGEGGYGNSPLHF. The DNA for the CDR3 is TGTGCCGGAGAGGGGGGCTATGGAAATTCACCCCTCCACTTT.

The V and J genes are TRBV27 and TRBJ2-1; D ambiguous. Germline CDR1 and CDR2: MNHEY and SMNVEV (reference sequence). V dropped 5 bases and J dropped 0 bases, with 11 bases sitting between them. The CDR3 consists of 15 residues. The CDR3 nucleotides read TGTGCCAGCAGTATACTTTTGAGCTCCTACAATGAGCAGTTCTTC. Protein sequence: CASSILLSSYNEQFF.

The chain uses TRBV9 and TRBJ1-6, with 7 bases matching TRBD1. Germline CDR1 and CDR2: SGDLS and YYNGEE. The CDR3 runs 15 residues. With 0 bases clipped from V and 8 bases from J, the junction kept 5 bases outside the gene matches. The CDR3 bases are TGTGCCAGCAGCGTAGCGGGCAGGGGGGATTCACCCCTCCACTTT. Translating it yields CASSVAGRGDSPLHF. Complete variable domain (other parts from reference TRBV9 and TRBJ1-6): DSGVTQTPKHLITATGQRVTLRCSPRSGDLSVYWYQQSLDQGLQFLIQYYNGEERAKGNILERFSAQQFPDLHSELNLSSLELGDSALYFCASSVAGRGDSPLHFGNGTRLTVT.

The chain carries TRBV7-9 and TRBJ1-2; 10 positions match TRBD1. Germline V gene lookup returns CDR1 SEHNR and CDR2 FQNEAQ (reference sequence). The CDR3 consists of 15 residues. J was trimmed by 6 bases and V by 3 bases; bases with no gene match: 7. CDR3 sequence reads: CASSFNTGTGDGYTF. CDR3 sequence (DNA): TGTGCCAGCAGCTTTAATACCGGGACAGGGGATGGCTACACCTTC. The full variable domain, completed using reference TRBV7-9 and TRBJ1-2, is DTGVSQNPRHKITKRGQNVTFRCDPISEHNRLYWYRQTLGQGPEFLTYFQNEAQLEKSRLLSDRFSAERPKGSFSTLEIQRTEQGDSAMYLCASSFNTGTGDGYTFGSGTRLTVV.

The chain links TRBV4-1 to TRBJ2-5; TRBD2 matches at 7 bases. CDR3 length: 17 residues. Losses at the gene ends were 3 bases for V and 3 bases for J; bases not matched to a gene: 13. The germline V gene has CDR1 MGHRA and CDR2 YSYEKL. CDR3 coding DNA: TGCGCCAGCAGCCACGCCAAGGGGCTAGCGGTAAAAGAGACCCAGTACTTC. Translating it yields CASSHAKGLAVKETQYF.

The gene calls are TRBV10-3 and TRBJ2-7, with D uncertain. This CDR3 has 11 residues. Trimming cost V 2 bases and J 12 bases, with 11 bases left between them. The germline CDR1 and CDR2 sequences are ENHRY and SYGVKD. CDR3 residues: CAISEGQNVYV. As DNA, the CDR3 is TGTGCCATCAGTGAGGGTCAAAATGTGTACGTC.

In DNA, the CDR3 is TGTGCCAGCAGCTTGGACGGGGGGTATTACAATGAGCAGTTCTTC. This sequence encodes CASSLDGGYYNEQFF. This chain joins TRBV7-6 and TRBJ2-1, with 7 bases aligning to TRBD2. The length of the CDR3 is 15 residues. V was pared by 3 bases and J by 4 bases, with 6 bases of the junction left unmatched. Germline loops: CDR1 SGHVS, CDR2 FNYEAQ.

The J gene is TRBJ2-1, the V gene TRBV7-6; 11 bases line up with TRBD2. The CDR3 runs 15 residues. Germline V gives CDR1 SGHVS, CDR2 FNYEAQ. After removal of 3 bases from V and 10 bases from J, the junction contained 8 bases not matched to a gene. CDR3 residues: CASSLTSGTLTEQFF. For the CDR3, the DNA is TGTGCCAGCAGCTTGACTAGCGGGACGCTCACAGAGCAGTTCTTC.

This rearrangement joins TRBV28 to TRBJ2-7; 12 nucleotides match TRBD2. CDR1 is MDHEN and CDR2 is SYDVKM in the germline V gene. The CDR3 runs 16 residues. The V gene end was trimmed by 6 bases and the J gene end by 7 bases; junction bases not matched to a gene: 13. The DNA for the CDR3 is TGTGCCAGCAGCCCCGCGACTAGCGGGGGAGCCGGGGAGCAGTACTTC. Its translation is CASSPATSGGAGEQYF.

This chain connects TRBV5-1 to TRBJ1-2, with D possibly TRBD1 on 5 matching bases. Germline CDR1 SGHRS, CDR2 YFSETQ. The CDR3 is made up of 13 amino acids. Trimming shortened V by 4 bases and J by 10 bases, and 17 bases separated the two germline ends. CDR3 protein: CASSLGGAEDYTF. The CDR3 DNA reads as TGCGCCAGCAGCCTGGGAGGGGCAGAGGACTACACCTTC.

The CDR3 here is CASSAGQNTGELFF. CDR3 in DNA: TGTGCCAGTAGTGCCGGACAGAACACCGGGGAGCTGTTTTTT. This chain uses TRBV19 with TRBJ2-2, with a weak D call TRBD1 (5 bases). The length of the CDR3 is 14 residues. Trimming cost V 5 bases and J 1 base, with 8 bases left between them. Germline V gene data show CDR1 as LNHDA and CDR2 as SQIVND (reference sequence).

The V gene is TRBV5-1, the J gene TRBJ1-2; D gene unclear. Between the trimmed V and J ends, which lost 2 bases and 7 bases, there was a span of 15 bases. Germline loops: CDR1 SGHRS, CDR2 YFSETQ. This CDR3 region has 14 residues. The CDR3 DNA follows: TGCGCCAGCAGCTTTGACCCTACGCCCGGTGGCTACACCTTC. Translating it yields CASSFDPTPGGYTF.

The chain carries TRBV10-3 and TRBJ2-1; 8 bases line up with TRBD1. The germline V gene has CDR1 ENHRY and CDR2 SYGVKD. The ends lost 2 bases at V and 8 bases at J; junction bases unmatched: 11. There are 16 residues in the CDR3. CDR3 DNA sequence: TGTGCCATCAGTGAGCGGGGTGACAGGGGCATCGATGAGCAGTTCTTC. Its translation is CAISERGDRGIDEQFF.

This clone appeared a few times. The CDR3: CACTGPNQPQHF. CDR3 bases: TGTGCCTGCACAGGGCCCAATCAGCCCCAGCATTTT. The V gene is TRBV6-1, the J gene TRBJ1-5; D is perhaps TRBD1 (6 bases). CDR1 and CDR2 from the germline V gene are MNHNS and SASEGT. V gave up 11 bases and J gave up 3 bases, with 11 bases separating them. The CDR3 is 12 amino acids.

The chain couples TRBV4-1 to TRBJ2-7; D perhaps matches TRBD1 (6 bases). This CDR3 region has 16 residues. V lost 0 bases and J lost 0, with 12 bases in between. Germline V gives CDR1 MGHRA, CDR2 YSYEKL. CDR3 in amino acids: CASSQERDTSSYEQYF. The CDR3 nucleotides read TGCGCCAGCAGCCAAGAACGGGACACGAGCTCCTACGAGCAGTACTTC.

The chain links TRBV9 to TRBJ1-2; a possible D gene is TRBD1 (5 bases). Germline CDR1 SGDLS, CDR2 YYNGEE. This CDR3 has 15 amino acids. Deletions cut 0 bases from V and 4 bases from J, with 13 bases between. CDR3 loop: CASSVAPGPTYGYTF. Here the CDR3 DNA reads TGTGCCAGCAGCGTAGCTCCAGGGCCGACCTATGGCTACACCTTC.

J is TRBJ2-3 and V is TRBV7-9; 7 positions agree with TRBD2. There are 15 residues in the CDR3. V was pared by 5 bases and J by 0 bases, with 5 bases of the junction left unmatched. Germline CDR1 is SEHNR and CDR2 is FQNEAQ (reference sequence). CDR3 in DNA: TGTGCCAGCAGCAGTAGCGGGCATAGCACAGATACGCAGTATTTT. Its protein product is CASSSSGHSTDTQYF.

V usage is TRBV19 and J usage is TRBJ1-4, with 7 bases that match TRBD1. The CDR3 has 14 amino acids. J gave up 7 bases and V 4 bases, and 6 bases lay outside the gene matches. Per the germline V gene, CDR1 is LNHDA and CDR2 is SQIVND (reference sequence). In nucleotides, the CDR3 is TGTGCCAGTAGTACACAGGGGTCTGGTGAAAAACTGTTTTTT. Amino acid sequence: CASSTQGSGEKLFF.

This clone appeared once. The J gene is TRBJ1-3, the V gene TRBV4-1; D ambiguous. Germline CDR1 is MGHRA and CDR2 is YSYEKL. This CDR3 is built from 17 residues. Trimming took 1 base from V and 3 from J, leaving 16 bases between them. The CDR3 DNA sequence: TGCGCCAGCAGCCAAGGGGGTTTGTCCGTGATTGGAAACACCATATATTTT. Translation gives CASSQGGLSVIGNTIYF.

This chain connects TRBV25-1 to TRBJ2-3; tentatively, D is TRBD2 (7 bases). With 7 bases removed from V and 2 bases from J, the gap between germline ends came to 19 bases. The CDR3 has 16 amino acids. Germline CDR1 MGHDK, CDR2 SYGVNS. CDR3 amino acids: CASTGGPGGITDTQYF. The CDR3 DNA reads TGTGCCAGCACCGGGGGACCGGGGGGCATCACAGATACGCAGTATTTT.

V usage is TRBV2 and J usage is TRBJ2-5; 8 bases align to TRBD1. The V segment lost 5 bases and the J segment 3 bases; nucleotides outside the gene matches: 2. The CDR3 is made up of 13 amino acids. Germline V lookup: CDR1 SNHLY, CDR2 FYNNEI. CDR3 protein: CASSPTGEETQYF. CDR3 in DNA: TGTGCCAGCAGTCCGACAGGGGAAGAGACCCAGTACTTC. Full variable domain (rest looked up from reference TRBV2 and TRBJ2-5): EPEVTQTPSHQVTQMGQEVILRCVPISNHLYFYWYRQILGQKVEFLVSFYNNEISEKSEIFDDQFSVERPDGSNFTLKIRSTKLEDSAMYFCASSPTGEETQYFGPGTRLLVL.

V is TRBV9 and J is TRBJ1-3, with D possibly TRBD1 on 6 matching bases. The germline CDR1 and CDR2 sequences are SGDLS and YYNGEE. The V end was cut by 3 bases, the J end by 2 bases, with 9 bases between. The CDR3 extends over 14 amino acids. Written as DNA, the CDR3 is TGTGCCAGCAGCGGGGGACACACTGGAAACACCATATATTTT. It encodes CASSGGHTGNTIYF.

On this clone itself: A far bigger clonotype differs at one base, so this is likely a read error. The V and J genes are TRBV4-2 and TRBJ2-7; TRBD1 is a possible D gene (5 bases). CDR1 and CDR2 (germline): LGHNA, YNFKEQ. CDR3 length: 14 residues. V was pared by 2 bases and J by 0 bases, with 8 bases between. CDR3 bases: TGTGCCAGCAGCCAAATCCAGGGCTCCTACGAGCAGTACTTC. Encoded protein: CASSQIQGSYEQYF.

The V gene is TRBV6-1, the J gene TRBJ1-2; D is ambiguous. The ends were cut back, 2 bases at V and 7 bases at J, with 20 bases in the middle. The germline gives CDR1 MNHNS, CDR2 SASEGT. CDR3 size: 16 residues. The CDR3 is CASSEYGSSFSIGYTF. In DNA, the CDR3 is TGTGCCAGCAGTGAATATGGCAGCTCATTTAGTATTGGCTACACCTTC.

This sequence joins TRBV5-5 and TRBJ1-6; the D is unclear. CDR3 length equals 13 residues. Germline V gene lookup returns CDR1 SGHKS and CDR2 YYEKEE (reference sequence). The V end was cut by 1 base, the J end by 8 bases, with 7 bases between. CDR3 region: CASSLQSYSPLHF. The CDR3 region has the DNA TGTGCCAGCAGCTTGCAGAGTTATTCACCCCTCCACTTT. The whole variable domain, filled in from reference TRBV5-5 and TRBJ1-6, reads DAGVTQSPTHLIKTRGQQVTLRCSPISGHKSVSWYQQVLGQGPQFIFQYYEKEERGRGNFPDRFSARQFPNYSSELNVNALLLGDSALYLCASSLQSYSPLHFGNGTRLTVT.

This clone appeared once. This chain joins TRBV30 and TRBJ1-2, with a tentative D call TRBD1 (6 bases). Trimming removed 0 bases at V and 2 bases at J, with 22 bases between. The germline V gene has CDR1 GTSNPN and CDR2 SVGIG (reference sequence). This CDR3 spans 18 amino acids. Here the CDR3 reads CAWSVQGWPGGANYGYTF. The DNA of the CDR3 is TGTGCCTGGAGTGTACAAGGGTGGCCGGGGGGCGCGAACTATGGCTACACCTTC. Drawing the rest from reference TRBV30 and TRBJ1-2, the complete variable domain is SQTIHQWPATLVQPVGSPLSLECTVEGTSNPNLYWYRQAAGRGLQLLFYSVGIGQISSEVPQNLSASRPQDRQFILSSKKLLLSDSGFYLCAWSVQGWPGGANYGYTFGSGTRLTVV.

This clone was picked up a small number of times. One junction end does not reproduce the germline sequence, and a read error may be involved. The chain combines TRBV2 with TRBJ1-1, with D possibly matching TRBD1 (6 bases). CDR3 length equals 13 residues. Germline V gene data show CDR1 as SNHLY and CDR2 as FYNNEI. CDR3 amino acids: CAGRQDQDTEAFF. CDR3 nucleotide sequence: TGTGCCGGCAGACAGGATCAGGACACTGAAGCTTTCTTT.